The T cell receptor (beta chain) under discussion was sequenced for a study of blood T cell repertoires in COVID-19 (dated by TCRdb to between 2020 and 2021). Notes on the research overall: The collaborator samples originated in the United States, Italy and Spain and spanned the acute and convalescent phases of COVID-19. The material from the prospective study consisted of cDNA or gDNA derived from T cells, B-cell-depleted T cells, or PBMCs. Subjects who had been exposed to COVID-19, were actively infected with it, or had recovered from it provided the deeply sampled blood TCRbeta repertoires that made up the dataset. The repertoires were released in a freely available public database meant as a resource for research on the immune response to SARS-CoV-2. Samples were obtained from the ongoing ImmuneRACE study (first 160 participants) and from roughly 1,300 subjects provided by 6 global collaborators. Sample metadata almost always included a de-identified subject ID, COVID-19 status, age in years and sex. Where available, HLA class I and class II types were obtained from metadata supplied by the sample provider rather than from assay-based typing.

Note on this clone: No cognate antigen has been identified for it. No much larger clone exists at a distance of one base, and base qualities are not known.

Points the paper makes about the study in general: How much clinical and demographic metadata was included differed by source and by participant, and the metadata was provided uncurated.

Its CDR3 holds 17 amino acids, cysteine through phenylalanine. Kept here is only the CDR3 DNA, which spans 51 bases and is read in frame from base 1. The germline V gene supplies CDR1 SGHRS and CDR2 YFSETQ. V loses 2 bases, J loses 8 bases, and the germline ends lie 23 bases apart. Collaborating institutions collected whole blood in K2EDTA tubes following their own protocols. For TCRbeta analysis, collaborator samples were shipped as frozen whole blood, as isolated PBMCs, or as DNA extracted from either sample type. The immunoSEQ Assay, a bias-controlled multiplex PCR, was used to amplify TCRbeta CDR3 regions from genomic DNA. As for how the authors treated the data: The number of nucleated cells in each sample was estimated from the amplification of reference gene primers within the assay. To quantify the absolute abundance of each unique TCRbeta CDR3 rearrangement, sequence reads were collapsed and filtered. For each sample, productive Simpson clonality was calculated as the square root of Simpson's diversity index across productive rearrangements. The table was pulled from immuneACCESS by TCRdb, which kept in-frame rearrangements only. Such tables lose some clones; where checked, under half of the loss comes from unresolved V genes, and the rest has no known cause. V, J and clone size were drawn from that table, and D and trimming were deduced from the DNA. The sample data list 120,000 or so clones, and 70% to 80% of these were observed just once. The ten most abundant clones make up 25% of the sample.

The sequenced sample was peripheral blood. This receptor was taken from a human donor in a cohort sampled during active COVID-19. Recombination linked TRBV5-1 to TRBJ2-1; no D gene is confidently identified. Here is the DNA: TGCGCCAGCAGCTTTTATGCTGTCGGGTATTCGTCTGATGAGCAGTTCTTC. It translates to CASSFYAVGYSSDEQFF.